A selection of T cell receptor beta chains follows, all from one sample in a study of blood T cells in healthy people across ages. MiXCR, applied by TCRdb to the 5' RACE reads, yields one record per CDR3 protein. The repertoire consists of around 990,000 distinct CDR3 sequences, with approximately 26% occurring once and the leading ten covering approximately 0.71%. These data were also reused for a study on T cells of mothers and their children.

What was sequenced was blood. These receptors came from a girl under 10 years old in good health. The conserved cysteine and the conserved F or W are not part of the CDR3 here.

V,J,CDR3
TRBV9,TRBJ2-3,ASSVSSLLADTQY
TRBV4-1,TRBJ2-3,ASSQGTRTSTDTQY
TRBV4-3,TRBJ1-2,ASSQDLGAYGYT
TRBV7-9,TRBJ2-3,ASNLMTDTQY
TRBV4-1,TRBJ2-1,ASSQIKSGSYNEQF
TRBV29-1,TRBJ2-4,SVDRAGEDIQY
TRBV4-1,TRBJ2-1,ASSQDPGPQF
TRBV6-6,.,ASSYRAGGGINEQF
TRBV12-3/TRBV12-4,TRBJ2-5,ASSTGRLAGGMKETQY
TRBV29-1,TRBJ1-1,SVRDPRDPSEAF
TRBV14,TRBJ1-1,ASSHPDRGAF
TRBV3-1,TRBJ1-1,ASSPEGDEAF
TRBV19,TRBJ2-7,ASTPTGQSYEQY
TRBV9,TRBJ2-4,ASSVVRGGDPDIQY
TRBV6-1,TRBJ2-5,ASSEGGIGEQY
TRBV6-6,TRBJ1-1,ASSLSTATEAF
TRBV5-1,.,ASSPDRVPYEQY